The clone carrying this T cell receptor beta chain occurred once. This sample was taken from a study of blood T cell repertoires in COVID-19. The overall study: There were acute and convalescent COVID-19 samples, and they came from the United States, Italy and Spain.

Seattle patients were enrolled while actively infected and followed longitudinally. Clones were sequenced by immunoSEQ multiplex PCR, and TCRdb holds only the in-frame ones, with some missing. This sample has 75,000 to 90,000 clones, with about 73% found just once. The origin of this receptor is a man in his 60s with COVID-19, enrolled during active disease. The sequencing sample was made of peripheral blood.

CDR3 region: CASSRLTSGRASTYEQYF. DNA for the CDR3: TGTGCCAGTAGCCGTCTGACTAGCGGGAGGGCCTCAACCTACGAGCAGTACTTC. The chain couples TRBV19 to TRBJ2-7; 14 nucleotides line up with TRBD2. Germline values: CDR1 LNHDA, CDR2 SQIVND (reference sequence). This CDR3 is 18 amino acids long. The V segment lost 6 bases and the J segment 2 bases; nucleotides outside the gene matches: 12.